Detailed here is one T cell receptor (beta chain). The CDR3 is made up of 15 amino acids. CDR1 is MNHEY and CDR2 is SVGAGI in the germline V gene. The V gene end was trimmed by 2 bases and the J gene end by 7 bases; junction bases not matched to a gene: 4. These data originate in a study of beta chain features in type 1 diabetes. A single heparinised draw of about 120 mL on average was taken per donor. Every sorted population was more than 98% pure. The study reverse transcribed the entire isolated RNA, so it sequenced expressed TCRB transcripts. The study sequenced naive, central memory and regulatory T cell samples to an average of around 3.4 million reads. Assay: immunoSEQ multiplex PCR; the TCRdb copy retains only in-frame clones and omits some. The sample contains 400,000 to 550,000 clones, over 9.5% of which appear only once.

The TCR sequence derives from a woman between 18 and 29 years old in good health. Sequencing input: naive CD4+ T cells from blood. V usage is TRBV6-5 and J usage is TRBJ1-4, with 10 bases identical to TRBD1. CDR3 coding DNA: TGTGCCAGCAGTTACGACAGGGGGCTCTTTGAAAAACTGTTTTTT. It translates to CASSYDRGLFEKLFF.